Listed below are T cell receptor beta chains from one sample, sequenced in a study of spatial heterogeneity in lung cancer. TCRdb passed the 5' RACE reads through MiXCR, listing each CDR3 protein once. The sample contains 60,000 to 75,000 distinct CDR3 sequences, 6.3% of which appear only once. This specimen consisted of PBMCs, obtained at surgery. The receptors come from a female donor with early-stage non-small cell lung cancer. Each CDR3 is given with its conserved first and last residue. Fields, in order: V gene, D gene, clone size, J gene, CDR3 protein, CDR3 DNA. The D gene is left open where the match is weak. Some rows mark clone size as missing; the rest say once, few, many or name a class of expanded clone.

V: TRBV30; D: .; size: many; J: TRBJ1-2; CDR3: CAWSVKGQLINYGYTF; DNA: TGTGCCTGGAGTGTGAAGGGGCAACTCATTAACTATGGCTACACCTTC
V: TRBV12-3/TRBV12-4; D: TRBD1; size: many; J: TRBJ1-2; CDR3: CASSPRDRIGYTF; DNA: TGTGCCAGCAGCCCCCGGGACAGGATCGGCTACACCTTC
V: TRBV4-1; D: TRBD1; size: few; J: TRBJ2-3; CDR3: CASSLWTGSTDTQYF; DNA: TGCGCCAGCAGCCTCTGGACAGGGAGCACAGATACGCAGTATTTT
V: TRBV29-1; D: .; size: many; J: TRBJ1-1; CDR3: CSVSSPAMNTEAFF; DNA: TGCAGCGTGTCATCGCCGGCCATGAACACTGAAGCTTTCTTT
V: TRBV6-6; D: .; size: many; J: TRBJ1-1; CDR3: CASSRGLWNTEAFF; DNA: TGTGCCAGCAGCCGGGGACTCTGGAACACTGAAGCTTTCTTT
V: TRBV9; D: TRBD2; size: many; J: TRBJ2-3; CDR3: CASSARLAGEGTDTQYF; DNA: TGTGCCAGCAGCGCAAGACTAGCGGGAGAAGGAACAGATACGCAGTATTTT
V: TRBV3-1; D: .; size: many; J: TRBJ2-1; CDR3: CASSQPKGTQFF; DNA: TGTGCCAGCAGCCAACCGAAGGGGACCCAGTTCTTC
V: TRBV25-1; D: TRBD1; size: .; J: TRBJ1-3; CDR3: CASSESAGGSIGNTIYF; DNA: TGTGCCAGCAGTGAATCGGCAGGGGGCTCAATCGGAAACACCATATATTTT
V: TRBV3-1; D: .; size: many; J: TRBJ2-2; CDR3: CASSPQPTPTGELFF; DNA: TGTGCCAGCAGCCCTCAACCGACACCCACCGGGGAGCTGTTTTTT
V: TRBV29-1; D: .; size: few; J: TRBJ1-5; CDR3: CSVATGGSNQPQHF; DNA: TGCAGCGTTGCGACAGGTGGGAGCAATCAGCCCCAGCATTTT
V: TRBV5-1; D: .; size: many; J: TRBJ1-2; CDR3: CASSSTGSGYTF; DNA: TGCGCCAGCAGCTCGACAGGTTCCGGCTACACCTTC
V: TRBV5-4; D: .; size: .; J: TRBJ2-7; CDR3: CASSLKGAYEQYF; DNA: TGTGCCAGCAGCTTAAAGGGGGCCTACGAGCAGTACTTC
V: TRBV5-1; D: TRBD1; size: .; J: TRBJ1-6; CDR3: CASSIGQGRSSPLHF; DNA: TGCGCCAGCAGCATAGGACAGGGGAGAAGTTCACCCCTCCACTTT
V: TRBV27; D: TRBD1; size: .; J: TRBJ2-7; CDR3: CASQQGSSYEQYF; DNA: TGTGCCAGCCAACAGGGGTCTAGCTACGAGCAGTACTTC
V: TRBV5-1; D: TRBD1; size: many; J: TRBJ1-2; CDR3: CASSPGQGGGYTF; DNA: TGCGCCAGCAGCCCCGGACAGGGGGGTGGCTACACCTTC
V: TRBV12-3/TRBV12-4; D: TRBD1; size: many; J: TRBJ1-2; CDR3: CASSLPGQGPEYGYTF; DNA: TGTGCCAGCAGTCTCCCGGGACAGGGCCCAGAATATGGCTACACCTTC
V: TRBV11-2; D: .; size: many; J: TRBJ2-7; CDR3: CASSPGQFTYEQYF; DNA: TGTGCCAGCAGCCCTGGACAGTTTACCTACGAGCAGTACTTC
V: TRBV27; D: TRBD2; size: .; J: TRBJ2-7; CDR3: CASSHSSGPSDEYF; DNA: TGTGCCAGCAGTCATTCTAGCGGGCCCTCAGATGAGTACTTC
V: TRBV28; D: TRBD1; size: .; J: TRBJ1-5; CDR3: CASSEPNRGLSNQPQHF; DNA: TGTGCCAGCAGTGAGCCAAACAGGGGGCTAAGCAATCAGCCCCAGCATTTT
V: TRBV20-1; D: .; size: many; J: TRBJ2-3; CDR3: CSASHRFTSTDTQYF; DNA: TGCAGTGCTAGTCACCGATTCACTAGCACAGATACGCAGTATTTT
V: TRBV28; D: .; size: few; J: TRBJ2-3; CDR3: CASTPAPRTDTQYF; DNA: TGTGCCAGCACCCCGGCCCCGCGCACAGATACGCAGTATTTT
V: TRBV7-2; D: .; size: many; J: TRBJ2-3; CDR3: CASSARLGGKDTQYF; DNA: TGTGCCAGCAGCGCCAGACTAGGCGGGAAAGATACGCAGTATTTT
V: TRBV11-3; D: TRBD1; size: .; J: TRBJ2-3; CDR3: CASSLAGTASTDTQYF; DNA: TGTGCCAGCAGCTTAGCGGGGACAGCAAGCACAGATACGCAGTATTTT
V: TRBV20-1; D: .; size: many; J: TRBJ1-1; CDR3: CSARRGTMNTEAFF; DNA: TGCAGTGCTAGAAGGGGGACAATGAACACTGAAGCTTTCTTT
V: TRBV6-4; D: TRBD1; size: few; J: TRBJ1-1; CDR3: CASKDREMVNTEAFF; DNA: TGTGCCAGCAAAGACAGGGAGATGGTGAACACTGAAGCTTTCTTT
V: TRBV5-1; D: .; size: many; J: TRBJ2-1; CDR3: CASSLEPAGSSYNEQFF; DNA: TGCGCCAGCAGCTTGGAGCCAGCGGGTAGCTCCTACAATGAGCAGTTCTTC
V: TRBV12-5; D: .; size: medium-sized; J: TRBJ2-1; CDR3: CASGLTENEQFF; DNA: TGTGCTAGTGGTCTAACTGAGAATGAGCAGTTCTTC
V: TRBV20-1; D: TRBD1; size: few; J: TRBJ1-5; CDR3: CSAAVTGINQPQHF; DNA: TGCAGTGCGGCCGTGACAGGGATCAATCAGCCCCAGCATTTT
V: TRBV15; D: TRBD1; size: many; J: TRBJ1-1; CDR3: CATSKGDRATEAFF; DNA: TGTGCCACCAGCAAGGGAGACAGGGCCACTGAAGCTTTCTTT
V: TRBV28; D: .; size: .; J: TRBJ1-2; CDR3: CASMRGVNYGYTF; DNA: TGTGCCAGCATGAGGGGGGTTAACTATGGCTACACCTTC
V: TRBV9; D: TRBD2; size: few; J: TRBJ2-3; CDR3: CASSGTRPDTQYF; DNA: TGTGCCAGCAGCGGGACTAGACCAGATACGCAGTATTTT
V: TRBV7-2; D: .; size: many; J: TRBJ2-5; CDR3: CASSPRWGETQYF; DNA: TGTGCCAGCAGCCCACGGTGGGGAGAGACCCAGTACTTC